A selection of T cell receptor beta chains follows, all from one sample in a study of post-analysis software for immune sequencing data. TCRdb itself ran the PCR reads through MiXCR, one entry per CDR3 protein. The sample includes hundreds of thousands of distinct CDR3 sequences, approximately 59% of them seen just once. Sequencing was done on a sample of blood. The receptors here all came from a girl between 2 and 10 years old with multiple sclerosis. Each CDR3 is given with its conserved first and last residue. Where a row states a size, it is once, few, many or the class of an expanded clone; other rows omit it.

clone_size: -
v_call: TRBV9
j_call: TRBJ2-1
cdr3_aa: CASSIQGLVRNEQFF

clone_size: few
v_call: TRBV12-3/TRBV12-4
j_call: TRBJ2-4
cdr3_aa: CANSPSGAKNIQYF

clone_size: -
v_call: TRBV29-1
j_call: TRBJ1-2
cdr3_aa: CSVLRQGGNGYTF

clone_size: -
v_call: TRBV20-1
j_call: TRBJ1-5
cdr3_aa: CSASRQVNQPQHF

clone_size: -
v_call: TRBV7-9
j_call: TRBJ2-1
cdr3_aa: CASSLGVGDRGLEQFF

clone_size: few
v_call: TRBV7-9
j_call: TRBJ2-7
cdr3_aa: CASSTYSGDNSYEQYF

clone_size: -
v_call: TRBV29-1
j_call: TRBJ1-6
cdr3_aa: CSVAGGQNSPLHF

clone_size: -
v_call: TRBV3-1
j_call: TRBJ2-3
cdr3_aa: CASSRDLGTDTQYF

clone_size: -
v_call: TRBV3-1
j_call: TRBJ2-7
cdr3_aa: CASNQEGTPYEQYF

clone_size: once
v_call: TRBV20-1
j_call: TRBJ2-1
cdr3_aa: CSARWGLAGNYEQFF

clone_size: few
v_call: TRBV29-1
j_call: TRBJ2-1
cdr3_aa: CSVVRSHNEQFF

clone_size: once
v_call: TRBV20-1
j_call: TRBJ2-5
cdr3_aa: CSARTPAGMETQYF

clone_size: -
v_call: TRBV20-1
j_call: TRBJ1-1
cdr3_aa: CSAVRGRTEAFF

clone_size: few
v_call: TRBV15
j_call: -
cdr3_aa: CATSKQQEETQYF

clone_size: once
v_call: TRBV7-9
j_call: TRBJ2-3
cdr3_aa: CASLPLGGELSDTQYF

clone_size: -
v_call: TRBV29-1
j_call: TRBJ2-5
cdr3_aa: CSVERYRRQGAAETQYF

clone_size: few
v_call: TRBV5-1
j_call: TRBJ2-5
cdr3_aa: CASSLEAGGSETQYF

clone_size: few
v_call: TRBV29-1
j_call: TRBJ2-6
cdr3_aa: CSVGPGRTGANVLTF

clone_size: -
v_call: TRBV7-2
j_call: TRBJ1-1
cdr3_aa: CASSLTPGPPYTEAFF

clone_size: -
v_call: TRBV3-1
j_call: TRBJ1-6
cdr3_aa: CASTHRSSYNSPLHF

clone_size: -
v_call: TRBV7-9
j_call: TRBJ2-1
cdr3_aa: CASSPGQGGKNEQFF

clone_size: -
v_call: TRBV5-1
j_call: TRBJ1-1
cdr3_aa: CASMLPDRNTEAFF